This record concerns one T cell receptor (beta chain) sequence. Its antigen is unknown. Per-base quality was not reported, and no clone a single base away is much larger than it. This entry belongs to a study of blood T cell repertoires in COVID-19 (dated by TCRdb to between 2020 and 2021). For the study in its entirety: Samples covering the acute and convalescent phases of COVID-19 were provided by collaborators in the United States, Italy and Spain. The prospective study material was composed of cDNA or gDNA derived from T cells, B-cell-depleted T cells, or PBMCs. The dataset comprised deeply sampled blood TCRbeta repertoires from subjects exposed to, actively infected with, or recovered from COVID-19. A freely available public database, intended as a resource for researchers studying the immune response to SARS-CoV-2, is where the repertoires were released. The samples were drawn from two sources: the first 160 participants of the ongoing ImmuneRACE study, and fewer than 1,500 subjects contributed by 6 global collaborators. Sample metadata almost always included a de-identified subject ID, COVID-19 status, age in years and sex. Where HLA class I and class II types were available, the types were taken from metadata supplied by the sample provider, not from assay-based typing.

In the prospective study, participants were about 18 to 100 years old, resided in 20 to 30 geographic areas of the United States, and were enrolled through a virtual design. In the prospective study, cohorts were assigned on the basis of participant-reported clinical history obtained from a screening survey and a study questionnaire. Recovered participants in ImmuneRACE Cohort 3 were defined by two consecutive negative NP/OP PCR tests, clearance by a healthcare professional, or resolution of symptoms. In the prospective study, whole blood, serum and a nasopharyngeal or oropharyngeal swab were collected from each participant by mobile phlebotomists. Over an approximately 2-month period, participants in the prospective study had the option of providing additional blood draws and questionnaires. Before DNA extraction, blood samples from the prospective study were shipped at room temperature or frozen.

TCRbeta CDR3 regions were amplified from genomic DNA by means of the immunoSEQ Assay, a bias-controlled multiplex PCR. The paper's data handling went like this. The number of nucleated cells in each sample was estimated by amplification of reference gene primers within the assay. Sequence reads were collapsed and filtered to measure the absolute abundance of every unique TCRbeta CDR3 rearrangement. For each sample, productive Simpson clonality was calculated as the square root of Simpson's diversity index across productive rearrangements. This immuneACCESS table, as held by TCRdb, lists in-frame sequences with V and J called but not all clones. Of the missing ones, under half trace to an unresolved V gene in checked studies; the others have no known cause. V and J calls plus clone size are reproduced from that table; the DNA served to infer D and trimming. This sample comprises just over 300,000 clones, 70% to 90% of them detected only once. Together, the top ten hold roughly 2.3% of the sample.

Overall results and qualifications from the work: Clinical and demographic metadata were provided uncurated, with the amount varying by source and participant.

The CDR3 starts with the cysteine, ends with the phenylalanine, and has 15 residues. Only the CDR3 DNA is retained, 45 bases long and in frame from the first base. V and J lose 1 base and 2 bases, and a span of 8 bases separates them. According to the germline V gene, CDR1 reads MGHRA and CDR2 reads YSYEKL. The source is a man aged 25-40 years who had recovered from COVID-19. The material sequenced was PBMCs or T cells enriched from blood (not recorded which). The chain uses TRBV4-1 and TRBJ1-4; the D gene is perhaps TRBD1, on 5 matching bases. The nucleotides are TGCGCCAGCAGCCAAGCAGGGCGTACTAATGAAAAACTGTTTTTT. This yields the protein CASSQAGRTNEKLFF.